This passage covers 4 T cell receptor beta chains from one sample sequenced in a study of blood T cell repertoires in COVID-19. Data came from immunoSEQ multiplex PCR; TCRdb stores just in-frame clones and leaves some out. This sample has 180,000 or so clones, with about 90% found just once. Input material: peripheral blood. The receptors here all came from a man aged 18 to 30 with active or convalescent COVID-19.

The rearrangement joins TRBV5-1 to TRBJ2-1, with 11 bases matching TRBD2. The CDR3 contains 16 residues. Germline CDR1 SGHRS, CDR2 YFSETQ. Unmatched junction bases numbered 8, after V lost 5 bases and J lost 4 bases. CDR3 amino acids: CASRDLAGGVYNEQFF. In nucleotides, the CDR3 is TGCGCCAGCAGGGACCTAGCGGGGGGCGTGTACAATGAGCAGTTCTTC. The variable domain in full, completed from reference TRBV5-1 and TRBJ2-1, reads KAGVTQTPRYLIKTRGQQVTLSCSPISGHRSVSWYQQTPGQGLQFLFEYFSETQRNKGNFPGRFSGRQFSNSRSEMNVSTLELGDSALYLCASRDLAGGVYNEQFFGPGTRLTVL.

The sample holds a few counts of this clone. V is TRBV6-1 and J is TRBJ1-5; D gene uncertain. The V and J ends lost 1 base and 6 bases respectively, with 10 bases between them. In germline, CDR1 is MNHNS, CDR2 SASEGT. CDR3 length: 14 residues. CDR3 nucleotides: TGTGCCAGCAGTGAAGGGGCTGCGAGTCAGCCCCAGCATTTT. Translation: CASSEGAASQPQHF.

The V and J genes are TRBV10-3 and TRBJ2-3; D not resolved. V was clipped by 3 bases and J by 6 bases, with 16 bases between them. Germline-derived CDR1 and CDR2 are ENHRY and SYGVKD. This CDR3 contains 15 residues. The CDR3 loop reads CAISDGGTPEDTQYF. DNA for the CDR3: TGTGCCATCAGTGATGGCGGTACCCCGGAGGATACGCAGTATTTT.

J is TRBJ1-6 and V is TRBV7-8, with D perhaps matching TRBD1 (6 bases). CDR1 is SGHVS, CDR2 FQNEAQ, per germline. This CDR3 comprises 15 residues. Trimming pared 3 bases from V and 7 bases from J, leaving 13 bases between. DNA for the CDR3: TGTGCCAGCAGCTTCGCAACAGGGTGGAATTCACCCCTCCACTTT. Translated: CASSFATGWNSPLHF.